This TCR beta chain came from a study of blood T cell repertoires in COVID-19. The wider study: Sites in the United States, Italy and Spain provided acute and convalescent COVID-19 samples.

Germline CDR1 is LGHNA and CDR2 is YSLEER. The CDR3 is 16 amino acids. Between the trimmed V and J ends, which lost 3 bases and 7 bases, there was a span of 16 bases. Only in-frame clones appear in the TCRdb table, and some are missing; sequencing was by immunoSEQ multiplex PCR. In the table there are more than 150,000 clones, about 85% of which are singletons. The specimen sequenced was PBMCs or T cells enriched from blood (not recorded which). This chain connects TRBV4-3 to TRBJ1-6; a weak D match, TRBD1 (5 bases). The receptor was derived from a woman aged 50 to 65 who had recovered from COVID-19. The CDR3, as DNA: TGCGCCAGCAGCCAGATCTCAGGGTCACCCAATTCACCCCTCCACTTT. Its translation is CASSQISGSPNSPLHF.